These 29 T cell receptor beta chains were all obtained from the same sample, sequenced in a study of PD-L1 blockade in urothelial cancer. Measured with immunoSEQ multiplex PCR; TCRdb has only the in-frame clones, and not every one. The sample includes around 33,000 clones, around four fifths of them seen just once. The sample's time point: pretreatment peripheral blood. Sequencing used PBMCs, obtained around atezolizumab (anti-PD-L1) treatment. The source of these receptors is a man in his 60s with urothelial cancer.

A few counts support this clone. This chain uses TRBV28 with TRBJ1-5; 7 positions match TRBD1. CDR1 is MDHEN and CDR2 is SYDVKM in the germline V gene. CDR3 length equals 15 residues. The V gene end was trimmed by 6 bases and the J gene end by 0 bases; junction bases not matched to a gene: 5. The CDR3 DNA reads as TGTGCCAGCAGATTTACAGGGGTTAGCAATCAGCCCCAGCATTTT. Residues: CASRFTGVSNQPQHF.

The genes are TRBV19 and TRBJ1-5; D is unresolved. Germline CDR1 and CDR2: LNHDA and SQIVND (reference sequence). V was cut by 6 bases and J by 9 bases, with 15 bases left in between. The CDR3 runs to 13 residues. The CDR3: CASRGRGGWPQHF. Written as DNA, the CDR3 is TGTGCCAGTAGAGGACGGGGAGGGTGGCCCCAGCATTTT.

This chain connects TRBV6-1 to TRBJ2-3; D unclear. This CDR3 contains 13 residues. Germline CDR1 is MNHNS and CDR2 is SASEGT. V was clipped by 5 bases and J by 9 bases, with 15 bases between them. The CDR3 here is CASSNLLLSTQYF. In DNA, the CDR3 is TGTGCCAGCAGTAATTTACTCCTATCCACGCAGTATTTT.

The genes are TRBV11-2 and TRBJ2-3; 7 positions agree with TRBD1. J gave up 2 bases and V 4 bases, and 6 bases lay outside the gene matches. The CDR3 consists of 15 residues. The germline CDR1 and CDR2 sequences are SGHAT and FQNNGV. CDR3: CASSYRQGPTDTQYF. CDR3 DNA: TGTGCCAGCAGCTACCGACAGGGCCCCACAGATACGCAGTATTTT.

The V gene is TRBV7-2, the J gene TRBJ2-1, with a weak D call TRBD2 (6 bases). Trimming took 0 bases from V and 6 from J, leaving 6 bases between them. This CDR3 contains 13 residues. CDR1 and CDR2 from the germline V gene are SGHTA and FQGNSA. CDR3 protein: CASSLAGGNEQFF. The CDR3 DNA is TGTGCCAGCAGCTTAGCGGGGGGCAATGAGCAGTTCTTC.

This chain's CDR3 is CASSLFVRTGGPGDTQYF. The CDR3 nucleotides are TGTGCCAGCAGCTTATTCGTCCGGACGGGGGGGCCGGGAGATACGCAGTATTTT. The V call is TRBV7-8, the J call TRBJ2-3; TRBD2 aligns across 8 bases. Per germline, CDR1 SGHVS and CDR2 FQNEAQ. This CDR3 has 18 amino acids. V shed 2 bases and J 5 bases; nucleotides not matched to a gene: 15.

The rearrangement links TRBV6-5 to TRBJ1-5, with 7 bases lining up with TRBD1. J gave up 2 bases and V 8 bases, and 0 bases lay outside the gene matches. The germline V gene has CDR1 MNHEY and CDR2 SVGAGI. The CDR3 covers 12 residues. The CDR3 coding sequence is TGTGCCAGCGGACAGGGCAATCAGCCCCAGCATTTT. It is translated as CASGQGNQPQHF.

This clone is deemed medium-sized. The chain couples TRBV4-2 to TRBJ1-6; D unclear. Germline V gene lookup returns CDR1 LGHNA and CDR2 YNFKEQ. This CDR3 has 15 residues. Trimming stripped 0 bases from V and 8 bases from J, with 11 bases between. The CDR3 DNA reads TGTGCCAGCAGCCAAGAAAGCGTTGTAGATTCACCCCTCCACTTT. Its translation: CASSQESVVDSPLHF.

V and J are TRBV27 and TRBJ2-7; 8 bases line up with TRBD1. Germline CDR1 reads MNHEY; CDR2 reads SMNVEV (reference sequence). Unmatched junction bases numbered 11, after V lost 2 bases and J lost 5 bases. CDR3 length: 16 residues. The DNA of the CDR3 is TGTGCCAGCAGTTTAAGGCGACAGGGGTGGGGAAACGAGCAGTACTTC. The encoded protein is CASSLRRQGWGNEQYF.

The chain uses TRBV7-9 and TRBJ2-7, with 9 bases matching TRBD2. This CDR3 region has 16 residues. V lost 0 bases and J lost 0; bases outside the gene matches: 3. Germline V gene lookup returns CDR1 SEHNR and CDR2 FQNEAQ (reference sequence). The CDR3 spells CASSLARGGSSYEQYF. CDR3 bases: TGTGCCAGCAGCTTAGCGCGGGGGGGGAGCTCCTACGAGCAGTACTTC.

J is TRBJ2-7 and V is TRBV28, with TRBD1 matching 8 bases. Trimming cost V 4 bases and J 5 bases; bases outside gene matches: 13. The germline gives CDR1 MDHEN, CDR2 SYDVKM. CDR3 length: 16 amino acids. The CDR3 nucleotides read TGTGCCAGCAGTTCCCCCTGGACAGGGTCAAAGGACGAGCAGTACTTC. Protein product: CASSSPWTGSKDEQYF.

The CDR3 sequence: CASSVASSYEQYF. The CDR3 region has the DNA TGTGCCAGCAGCGTAGCGAGCTCCTACGAGCAGTACTTC. The V and J genes are TRBV9 and TRBJ2-7; D not certain. The length of the CDR3 is 13 residues. Germline CDR1 reads SGDLS; CDR2 reads YYNGEE. Trimming took 0 bases from V and 0 from J, leaving 4 bases between them. Looking up the rest from reference TRBV9 and TRBJ2-7 gives the full variable domain: DSGVTQTPKHLITATGQRVTLRCSPRSGDLSVYWYQQSLDQGLQFLIQYYNGEERAKGNILERFSAQQFPDLHSELNLSSLELGDSALYFCASSVASSYEQYFGPGTRLTVT.

The chain couples TRBV19 to TRBJ1-1; D ambiguous. This CDR3 has 15 amino acids. The germline CDR1 and CDR2 sequences are LNHDA and SQIVND (reference sequence). V lost 6 bases, J lost 8 bases, and 22 bases lay in between. DNA of the CDR3: TGTGCCAGTAGCCCCCTGGTCGGGGTACAAGTCGAAGCTTTCTTT. This encodes CASSPLVGVQVEAFF.

V usage is TRBV12-5 and J usage is TRBJ2-3; D is possibly TRBD2 (5 bases). Trimming took off 0 bases at V and 3 bases at J, with 13 bases between the two ends. From germline, CDR1 is LGHNT and CDR2 FRNRAP. CDR3 length: 16 residues. The chain's CDR3 is CASGLVLRGTTDTQYF. The CDR3 DNA reads as TGTGCTAGTGGTTTGGTACTACGGGGAACGACAGATACGCAGTATTTT.

V gene TRBV2 combines with J gene TRBJ2-5, with D unclear. Germline values: CDR1 SNHLY, CDR2 FYNNEI. The CDR3 is 13 amino acids. The V end lost 6 bases, the J end lost 9 bases, and 17 bases lay between the germline ends. CDR3 protein: CASRTDISAAQYF. The CDR3 DNA sequence: TGTGCCAGCAGGACGGATATATCCGCGGCCCAGTACTTC. The full variable domain, completed using reference TRBV2 and TRBJ2-5, is EPEVTQTPSHQVTQMGQEVILRCVPISNHLYFYWYRQILGQKVEFLVSFYNNEISEKSEIFDDQFSVERPDGSNFTLKIRSTKLEDSAMYFCASRTDISAAQYFGPGTRLLVL.

This rearrangement joins TRBV19 to TRBJ2-2; a possible D gene is TRBD2 (5 bases). V lost 4 bases and J lost 6, with 12 bases in between. CDR1 LNHDA and CDR2 SQIVND come from the germline V gene (reference sequence). This CDR3 region has 14 residues. The CDR3 nucleotides are TGTGCCAGTAGTAAGGACGGGAAACCCGGGGAGCTGTTTTTT. This gives the protein CASSKDGKPGELFF.

This clone was detected once. The chain couples TRBV14 to TRBJ2-7; 7 bases agree with TRBD1. V lost 1 base, J lost 6 bases, and 3 bases stayed unmatched. CDR3 length equals 13 residues. Germline assignment: CDR1 SGHDN and CDR2 FVKESK. This chain's CDR3 is CASSQGRDSEQYF. In DNA, the CDR3 is TGTGCCAGCAGCCAAGGCAGGGACAGCGAGCAGTACTTC.

The V call is TRBV2, the J call TRBJ2-5, with TRBD1 matching 7 bases. This CDR3 is built from 15 residues. J lost 2 bases, V lost 5 bases, and 8 bases had no gene match. CDR1 is SNHLY and CDR2 is FYNNEI in the germline V gene. The CDR3 nucleotides are TGTGCCAGCAGTTCCTTTAGGGGGCAACAAGAGACCCAGTACTTC. Amino acids: CASSSFRGQQETQYF.

The rearrangement uses TRBV28 and TRBJ2-3; TRBD2 matches at 8 bases. The CDR3 consists of 14 residues. Losses at the gene ends were 8 bases for V and 2 bases for J; bases not matched to a gene: 6. CDR1 MDHEN and CDR2 SYDVKM come from the germline V gene. The CDR3 region is CASLPGLVTDTQYF. CDR3 DNA sequence: TGTGCCAGCCTACCGGGACTAGTCACAGATACGCAGTATTTT.

The chain links TRBV19 to TRBJ1-1, with TRBD1 as a possible D gene (6 bases). Germline CDR1 LNHDA, CDR2 SQIVND (reference sequence). V was pared by 6 bases and J by 0 bases, with 17 bases between. This CDR3 spans 16 amino acids. CDR3 protein: CASSSNQGWVNTEAFF. The CDR3 region has the DNA TGTGCCAGTAGCAGTAATCAGGGGTGGGTGAACACTGAAGCTTTCTTT.

The CDR3 loop reads CASSQDRRAVEETQYF. The CDR3 coding sequence is TGCGCCAGCAGCCAAGATAGACGAGCGGTTGAAGAGACCCAGTACTTC. The V and J genes are TRBV4-1 and TRBJ2-5, with D maybe TRBD2 (5 bases). The CDR3 covers 16 residues. CDR1 and CDR2 (germline): MGHRA, YSYEKL. Trimming shortened V by 0 bases and J by 3 bases, and 14 bases separated the two germline ends.

The chain employs TRBV19 and TRBJ1-1; TRBD1 aligns across 10 bases. Trimming at V came to 6 bases and at J to 5 bases, leaving 9 bases not matched to a gene. The CDR3 spans 15 residues. Germline CDR1 reads LNHDA; CDR2 reads SQIVND (reference sequence). CDR3 residues: CASRLHGGQGTEAFF. The DNA of the CDR3 is TGTGCCAGTAGACTACACGGGGGACAGGGGACTGAAGCTTTCTTT.

This clone came up once. The chain recombines TRBV5-6 with TRBJ1-6, with D maybe TRBD1 (6 bases). This CDR3 region has 14 residues. V lost 3 bases and J 7 bases, leaving 11 bases between the germline ends. Per germline, CDR1 SGHDT and CDR2 YYEEEE. CDR3 coding DNA: TGTGCCAGCAGCTCCCGGGACACAAATTCACCCCTCCACTTT. This codes for CASSSRDTNSPLHF.

The chain uses TRBV6-5 and TRBJ2-3; maybe TRBD2 (7 bases). V dropped 4 bases and J dropped 2 bases, with 16 bases sitting between them. Germline V gene lookup returns CDR1 MNHEY and CDR2 SVGAGI. The CDR3 consists of 16 residues. The CDR3 region has the DNA TGTGCCAGCAGTTCGAACCGCGGGGGCCCCACAGATACGCAGTATTTT. It specifies CASSSNRGGPTDTQYF.

V usage is TRBV28 and J usage is TRBJ2-2; 11 bases align to TRBD1. J gave up 6 bases and V 8 bases, and 5 bases lay outside the gene matches. The CDR3 length is 14 residues. Germline V gene lookup returns CDR1 MDHEN and CDR2 SYDVKM. The CDR3 nucleotides are TGTGCCAGCCTTCGGGGACAGGGGGCCGGGGAGCTGTTTTTT. Translating it yields CASLRGQGAGELFF.

V gene TRBV28 combines with J gene TRBJ2-1; D possibly corresponds to TRBD1 (6 bases). The length of the CDR3 is 13 residues. V lost 5 bases to trimming and J lost 9 bases, with 14 bases between them. Germline CDR1 MDHEN, CDR2 SYDVKM. The CDR3 here is CASSRPGVAEQFF. DNA of the CDR3: TGTGCCAGCAGTCGGCCAGGGGTGGCTGAGCAGTTCTTC.

The rearrangement joins TRBV19 to TRBJ1-5; D is possibly TRBD1 (5 bases). In germline, CDR1 is LNHDA, CDR2 SQIVND (reference sequence). Trimming left V 7 bases short and J 7 bases short, with 14 bases between. CDR3 length: 13 amino acids. As DNA, the CDR3 is TGTGCCAGTACCCAACAGGAGGGCCAGCCCCAGCATTTT. Encoded protein: CASTQQEGQPQHF.

The genes are TRBV27 and TRBJ1-6; TRBD1 is a possible D gene (5 bases). Germline lookup yields CDR1 MNHEY and CDR2 SMNVEV (reference sequence). Trimming pared 6 bases from V and 3 bases from J, leaving 15 bases between. The CDR3 runs 16 residues. The CDR3 reads CASSQGLQDYNSPLHF. The CDR3 nucleotides read TGTGCCAGCAGCCAGGGACTCCAGGACTATAATTCACCCCTCCACTTT.

The chain combines TRBV30 with TRBJ1-4, with a tentative D call TRBD1 (6 bases). The CDR3 is 14 amino acids. V lost 3 bases to trimming and J lost 3 bases, with 11 bases between them. Looked up from germline, CDR1 is GTSNPN and CDR2 is SVGIG (reference sequence). The CDR3 is CAWRKGVANEKLFF. CDR3 coding DNA: TGTGCCTGGAGGAAGGGGGTCGCTAATGAAAAACTGTTTTTT. Based on the CDR3 plus reference TRBV30 and TRBJ1-4, the full variable domain is SQTIHQWPATLVQPVGSPLSLECTVEGTSNPNLYWYRQAAGRGLQLLFYSVGIGQISSEVPQNLSASRPQDRQFILSSKKLLLSDSGFYLCAWRKGVANEKLFFGSGTQLSVL.